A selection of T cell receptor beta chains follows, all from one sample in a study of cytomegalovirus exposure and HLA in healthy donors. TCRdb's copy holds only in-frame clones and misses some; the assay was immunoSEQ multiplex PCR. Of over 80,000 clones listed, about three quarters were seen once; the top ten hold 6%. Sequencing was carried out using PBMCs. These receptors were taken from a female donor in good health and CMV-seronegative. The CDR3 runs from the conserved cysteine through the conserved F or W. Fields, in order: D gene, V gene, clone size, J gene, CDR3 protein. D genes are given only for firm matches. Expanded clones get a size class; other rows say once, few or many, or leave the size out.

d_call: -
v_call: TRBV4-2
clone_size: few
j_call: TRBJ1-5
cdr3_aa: CASSQESGSNQPQHF

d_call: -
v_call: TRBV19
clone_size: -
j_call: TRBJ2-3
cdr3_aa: CASSTPQFTDTQYF

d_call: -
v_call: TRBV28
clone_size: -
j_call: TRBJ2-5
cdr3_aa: CASSAGQLSQETQYF

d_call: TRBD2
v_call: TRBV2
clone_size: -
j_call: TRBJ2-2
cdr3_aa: CASLPSGPANTGELFF

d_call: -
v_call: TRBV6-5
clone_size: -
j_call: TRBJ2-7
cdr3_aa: CASSPDIYEQYF

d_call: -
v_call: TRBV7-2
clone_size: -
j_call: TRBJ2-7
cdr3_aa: CASSNRQRPYEQYF

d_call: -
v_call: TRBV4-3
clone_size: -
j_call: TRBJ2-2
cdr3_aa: CASSQLGPAGGELFF

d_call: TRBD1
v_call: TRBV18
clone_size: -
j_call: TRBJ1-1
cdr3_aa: CASSPGQGRGTEAFF

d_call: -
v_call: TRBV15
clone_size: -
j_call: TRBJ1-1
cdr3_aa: CATSRAGTRNTEAFF

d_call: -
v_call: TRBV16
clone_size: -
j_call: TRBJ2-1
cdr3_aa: CASSQWAGSYNEQFF

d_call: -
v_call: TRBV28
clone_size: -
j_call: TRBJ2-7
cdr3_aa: CASSAQGGGEQYF

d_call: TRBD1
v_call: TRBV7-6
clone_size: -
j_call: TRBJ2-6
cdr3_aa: CASSLGQGGSGANVLTF

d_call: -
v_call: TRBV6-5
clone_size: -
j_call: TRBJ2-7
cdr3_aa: CASRGAGYSYEQYF

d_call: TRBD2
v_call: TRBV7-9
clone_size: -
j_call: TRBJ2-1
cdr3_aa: CASSRLAGSYNEQFF

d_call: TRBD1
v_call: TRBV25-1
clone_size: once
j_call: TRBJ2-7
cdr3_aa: CASSESGTGAYEQYF

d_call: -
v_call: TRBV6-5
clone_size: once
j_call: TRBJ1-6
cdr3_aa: CASSGGGPNSPLHF

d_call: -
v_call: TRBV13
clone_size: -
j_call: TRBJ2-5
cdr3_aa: CASSLGSSLQETQYF

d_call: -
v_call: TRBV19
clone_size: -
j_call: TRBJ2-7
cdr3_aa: CASSITEDLFNEQYF

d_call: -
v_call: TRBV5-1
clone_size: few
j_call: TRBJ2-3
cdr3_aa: CASSLTSWTDTQYF

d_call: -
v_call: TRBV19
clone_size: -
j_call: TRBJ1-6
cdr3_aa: CASSLDYREPNSPLHF

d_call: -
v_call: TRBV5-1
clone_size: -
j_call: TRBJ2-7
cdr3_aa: CASSLEGSGFEQYF

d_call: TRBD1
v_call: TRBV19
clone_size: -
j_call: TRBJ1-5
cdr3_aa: CASSAGTGGGSNQPQHF

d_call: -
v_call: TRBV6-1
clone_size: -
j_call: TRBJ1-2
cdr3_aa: CASNNGGGEDYGYTF

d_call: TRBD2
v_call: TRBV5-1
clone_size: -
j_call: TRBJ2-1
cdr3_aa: CASSLAGDSYNEQFF